These 20 T cell receptor beta chains were sequenced from one sample in a study of PD-L1 blockade in urothelial cancer. The protocol was immunoSEQ multiplex PCR, while the TCRdb copy is restricted to in-frame clones and leaves out a portion. The table shows more than 40,000 clones, with 88% occurring only once. The sample here was PBMCs, taken around atezolizumab (anti-PD-L1) treatment. These TCRs come from a woman aged 60 to 75 with urothelial cancer.

The chain links TRBV5-1 to TRBJ2-5, with D perhaps TRBD2 (6 bases). The V gene lost 0 bases and the J gene lost 3 bases, with 18 bases spanning the gap. The CDR3 is 17 amino acids. Germline V gives CDR1 SGHRS, CDR2 YFSETQ. DNA for the CDR3: TGCGCCAGCAGCTTGGCTAAAGTGGAGGGAATGGAAGAGACCCAGTACTTC. Protein: CASSLAKVEGMEETQYF.

The chain combines TRBV27 with TRBJ1-4; D remains unclear. This CDR3 is 13 amino acids long. Trimming took 8 bases from V and 11 from J, leaving 18 bases between them. Germline CDR1 MNHEY, CDR2 SMNVEV (reference sequence). This CDR3 is CASSTVTNAKLFF. CDR3 nucleotide sequence: TGTGCCAGCTCGACGGTTACTAATGCTAAACTGTTTTTT.

V and J are TRBV28 and TRBJ2-1; TRBD2 aligns across 10 bases. This CDR3 contains 16 residues. Germline V gene data show CDR1 as MDHEN and CDR2 as SYDVKM. The ends lost 6 bases at V and 5 bases at J; junction bases unmatched: 10. CDR3 in DNA: TGTGCCAGCAGCCCTAGCGGGAGAGTAGGGGACAATGAGCAGTTCTTC. Amino acid sequence: CASSPSGRVGDNEQFF.

The chain combines TRBV7-2 with TRBJ2-3, with TRBD2 identical over 11 bases. Germline V gene sequence: CDR1 SGHTA, CDR2 FQGNSA. Trimming cost V 3 bases and J 2 bases; bases outside gene matches: 4. The CDR3 loop spans 16 amino acids. The chain's CDR3 is CASSFSSGRATDTQYF. The CDR3 DNA is TGTGCCAGCAGCTTCAGTAGCGGGAGGGCCACAGATACGCAGTATTTT.

This clone is labeled medium-sized. The rearrangement links TRBV18 to TRBJ1-6; D remains ambiguous. V shed 4 bases and J shed 6 bases, with 19 bases lying between them. The CDR3 spans 17 residues. Germline V lookup: CDR1 KGHSH, CDR2 LQKENI. CDR3 residues: CASSLTITGFGNSPLHF. In DNA, the CDR3 is TGTGCCAGCTCACTAACGATAACGGGGTTTGGTAATTCACCCCTCCACTTT.

The chain links TRBV30 to TRBJ1-6; 10 nucleotides line up with TRBD1. V was pared by 4 bases and J by 13 bases, with 4 bases of the junction left unmatched. Germline V CDR1 and CDR2: GTSNPN, SVGIG (reference sequence). The CDR3 is 12 amino acids. In DNA form, the CDR3 reads TGTGCCTGGACCGGGACAGGGGATCCCCTCCACTTT. This encodes CAWTGTGDPLHF.

The chain couples TRBV6-5 to TRBJ1-4, with a possible D match to TRBD1 (5 bases). The V end was cut by 6 bases, the J end by 3 bases, with 14 bases between. The CDR3 contains 15 residues. Germline CDR1 reads MNHEY; CDR2 reads SVGAGI. The CDR3 region is CASSYSGRANEKLFF. DNA for the CDR3: TGTGCCAGCAGCTATTCAGGCAGGGCTAATGAAAAACTGTTTTTT.

The rearrangement joins TRBV19 to TRBJ2-7; perhaps TRBD1 as D (6 bases). The CDR3 has 15 amino acids. Germline assignment: CDR1 LNHDA and CDR2 SQIVND (reference sequence). The V end was cut by 7 bases, the J end by 3 bases, with 19 bases between. The CDR3 region has the DNA TGTGCCAGTACTCGAAAAGGGGACACAATCTACGAGCAGTACTTC. It specifies CASTRKGDTIYEQYF. Drawing the rest from reference TRBV19 and TRBJ2-7, the complete variable domain is DGGITQSPKYLFRKEGQNVTLSCEQNLNHDAMYWYRQDPGQGLRLIYYSQIVNDFQKGDIAEGYSVSREKKESFPLTVTSAQKNPTAFYLCASTRKGDTIYEQYFGPGTRLTVT.

This rearrangement joins TRBV5-6 to TRBJ2-1; D possibly corresponds to TRBD2 (6 bases). Germline-derived CDR1 and CDR2 are SGHDT and YYEEEE. V gave up 0 bases and J gave up 0 bases, with 13 bases separating them. This CDR3 region has 17 residues. This CDR3 is CASSLAGGTSSYNEQFF. For the CDR3, the DNA is TGTGCCAGCAGCTTGGCGGGCGGGACGAGCTCCTACAATGAGCAGTTCTTC.

The rearrangement uses TRBV4-3 and TRBJ1-4; possible D gene TRBD1, 5 bases. This CDR3 is built from 15 residues. Germline lookup yields CDR1 LGHNA and CDR2 YSLEER. V lost 0 bases and J 4 bases, leaving 9 bases between the germline ends. CDR3 loop: CASSQEGGLNEKLFF. The CDR3 DNA is TGCGCCAGCAGCCAAGAGGGGGGACTTAATGAAAAACTGTTTTTT.

In the case of this clone: At one boundary the junction diverges from the germline segment, which might be a read error. The V and J genes are TRBV29-1 and TRBJ2-5; 7 bases align to TRBD1. The CDR3 has 12 residues. Germline lookup yields CDR1 SQVTM and CDR2 ANQGSEA. The CDR3 coding sequence is TGCAGAGTTGAGGGGGCAGGGGAGACCCAGTACTTC. Translation gives CRVEGAGETQYF.

V usage is TRBV15 and J usage is TRBJ2-3; 7 bases map to TRBD2. The germline V gene encodes CDR1 LNHNV and CDR2 YYDKDF (reference sequence). The CDR3 consists of 13 residues. With 8 bases clipped from V and 2 bases from J, the junction kept 4 bases outside the gene matches. CDR3 in amino acids: CATAAGYTDTQYF. CDR3 in DNA: TGTGCCACCGCAGCGGGGTACACAGATACGCAGTATTTT.

The rearrangement joins TRBV9 to TRBJ2-2; D perhaps matches TRBD1 (5 bases). Germline V gene lookup returns CDR1 SGDLS and CDR2 YYNGEE. Trimming removed 3 bases from V and 7 bases from J, with 13 bases in between. This CDR3 is 14 amino acids long. The CDR3 DNA reads as TGTGCCAGCAGCGCCGACCTGGGGCTCGGGGAGCTGTTTTTT. Protein: CASSADLGLGELFF.

The chain uses TRBV5-1 and TRBJ1-3; 11 nucleotides agree with TRBD1. The germline CDR1 and CDR2 sequences are SGHRS and YFSETQ. This CDR3 contains 15 residues. The V and J ends lost 5 bases and 4 bases, in that order; junction bases with no gene match: 5. CDR3 amino acids: CASSSGQGAGNTIYF. The CDR3 DNA reads TGCGCCAGCAGTAGTGGACAGGGGGCGGGAAACACCATATATTTT. The complete variable domain, with remaining parts taken from reference TRBV5-1 and TRBJ1-3, reads KAGVTQTPRYLIKTRGQQVTLSCSPISGHRSVSWYQQTPGQGLQFLFEYFSETQRNKGNFPGRFSGRQFSNSRSEMNVSTLELGDSALYLCASSSGQGAGNTIYFGEGSWLTVV.

The chain has TRBV14 and TRBJ2-2, with 12 bases identical to TRBD2. J was trimmed by 4 bases and V by 1 base; bases with no gene match: 4. This CDR3 region has 17 residues. Germline V CDR1 and CDR2: SGHDN, FVKESK. The CDR3 nucleotides read TGTGCCAGCAGCCAAGTCGGACTAGCGGGACCCACCGGGGAGCTGTTTTTT. Amino acid sequence: CASSQVGLAGPTGELFF. Full variable domain (missing parts from reference TRBV14 and TRBJ2-2): EAGVTQFPSHSVIEKGQTVTLRCDPISGHDNLYWYRRVMGKEIKFLLHFVKESKQDESGMPNNRFLAERTGGTYSTLKVQPAELEDSGVYFCASSQVGLAGPTGELFFGEGSRLTVL.

The genes are TRBV12-5 and TRBJ1-2, with a possible D match to TRBD1 (6 bases). This CDR3 is built from 13 residues. In germline, CDR1 is LGHNT, CDR2 FRNRAP. The V end was cut by 6 bases, the J end by 9 bases, with 17 bases between. The CDR3 loop is CASGPTGTLRYTF. CDR3 bases: TGTGCTAGTGGCCCCACAGGGACCCTACGCTACACCTTC.

The chain links TRBV18 to TRBJ1-2; perhaps TRBD1 as D (5 bases). V was cut by 1 base and J by 3 bases, with 12 bases left in between. The V gene's germline CDR1 is KGHSH and CDR2 LQKENI. The CDR3 runs 15 residues. CDR3 sequence: CASSPRARADYGYTF. CDR3 bases: TGTGCCAGCTCACCACGGGCCAGGGCGGACTATGGCTACACCTTC.

The chain joins TRBV2 to TRBJ2-1; TRBD2 aligns across 11 bases. Looked up from germline, CDR1 is SNHLY and CDR2 is FYNNEI. V was pared by 2 bases and J by 8 bases, with 5 bases of the junction left unmatched. CDR3 length: 15 residues. CDR3 in amino acids: CASSELAGGIDEQFF. The CDR3 DNA reads as TGTGCCAGCAGTGAACTAGCGGGAGGAATAGATGAGCAGTTCTTC.

The V and J genes are TRBV7-9 and TRBJ2-1; TRBD1 aligns across 10 bases. This CDR3 contains 16 residues. Trimming at V came to 7 bases and at J to 4 bases, leaving 10 bases not matched to a gene. CDR1 SEHNR and CDR2 FQNEAQ come from the germline V gene (reference sequence). Here the CDR3 reads CASTGPPGQGYNEQFF. The CDR3 nucleotides are TGTGCCAGCACCGGGCCACCGGGACAGGGGTACAATGAGCAGTTCTTC.

V and J are TRBV11-2 and TRBJ2-3; D call uncertain. The germline V gene encodes CDR1 SGHAT and CDR2 FQNNGV. The CDR3 covers 15 residues. The V and J ends lost 5 bases and 0 bases respectively, with 12 bases between them. The CDR3 reads CASSQMVASTDTQYF. CDR3 sequence (DNA): TGTGCCAGCAGCCAAATGGTAGCAAGCACAGATACGCAGTATTTT.